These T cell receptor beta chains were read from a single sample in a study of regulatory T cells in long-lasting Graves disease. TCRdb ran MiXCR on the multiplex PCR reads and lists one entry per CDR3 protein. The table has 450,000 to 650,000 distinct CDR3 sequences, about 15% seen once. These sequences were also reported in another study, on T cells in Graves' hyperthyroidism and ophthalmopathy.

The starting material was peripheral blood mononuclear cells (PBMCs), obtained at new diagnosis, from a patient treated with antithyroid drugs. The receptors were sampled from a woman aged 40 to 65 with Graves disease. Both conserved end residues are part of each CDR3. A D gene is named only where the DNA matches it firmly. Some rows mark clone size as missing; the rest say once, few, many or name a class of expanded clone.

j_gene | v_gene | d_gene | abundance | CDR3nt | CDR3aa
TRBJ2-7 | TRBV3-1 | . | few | TGTGCCAGCAGCCTGGGAGCATACCCTATTTACGAGCAGTACTTC | CASSLGAYPIYEQYF
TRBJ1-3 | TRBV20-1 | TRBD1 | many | TGCAGTGCTGTAGGGACAGGGTCTTCTGGAAACACCATATATTTT | CSAVGTGSSGNTIYF
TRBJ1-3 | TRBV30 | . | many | TGTGCCTGGATCCCGGCAGGGAGGGGAAACACCATATATTTT | CAWIPAGRGNTIYF
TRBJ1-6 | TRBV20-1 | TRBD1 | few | TGCAGTGTGGGACAGGGCGATTCACCCCTCCACTTT | CSVGQGDSPLHF
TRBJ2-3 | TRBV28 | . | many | TGTGCCAGCAGTTCCGTCGGAGATACGCAGTATTTT | CASSSVGDTQYF
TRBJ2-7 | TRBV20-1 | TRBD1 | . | TGCAGTGCCACCCCCGGGACAGGGTCCTACGAGCAGTACTTC | CSATPGTGSYEQYF
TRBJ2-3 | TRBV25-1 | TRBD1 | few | TGTGCCAGCAGTGGAGGGGGCTGGGGCACAGATACGCAGTATTTT | CASSGGGWGTDTQYF
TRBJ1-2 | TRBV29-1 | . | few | TGCAGCGTTGAAGCTTCAGGGTTTTATGGCTACACCTTC | CSVEASGFYGYTF
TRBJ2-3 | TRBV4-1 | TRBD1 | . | TGCGCCAGCAACAGGGGGGGCACAGATACGCAGTATTTT | CASNRGGTDTQYF
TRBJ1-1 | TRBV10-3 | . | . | TGTGCCATCAGCCCGGCTCCTCCGGGGGCTGAAGCTTTCTTT | CAISPAPPGAEAFF
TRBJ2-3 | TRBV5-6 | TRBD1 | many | TGTGCCAGCAGCTCGGACAGGGGGGCAACAGATACGCAGTATTTT | CASSSDRGATDTQYF
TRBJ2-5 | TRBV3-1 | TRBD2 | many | TGTGCCAGCAGCCTGAGAAGCGGGGGGGCCAGGGAGACCCAGTACTTC | CASSLRSGGARETQYF
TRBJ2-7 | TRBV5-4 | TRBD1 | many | TGTGCCAGCAGCTTGGACAGGGGGGTTTCCTACGAGCAGTACTTC | CASSLDRGVSYEQYF
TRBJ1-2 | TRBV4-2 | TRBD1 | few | TGTGCCAGCAGCGCCCGGGACAGGGAAGGCTATGGCTACACCTTC | CASSARDREGYGYTF
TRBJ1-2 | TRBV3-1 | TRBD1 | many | TGTGCCAGCAGCCCCAGACAGGGGCGGAACTATGGCTACACCTTC | CASSPRQGRNYGYTF
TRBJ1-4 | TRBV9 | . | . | TGTGCCAGCAGCCCTGGACTCACAACTAATGAAAAACTGTTTTTT | CASSPGLTTNEKLFF
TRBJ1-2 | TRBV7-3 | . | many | TGTGCCAGCAGCCTTTCGGACGGCTATGGCTACACCTTC | CASSLSDGYGYTF
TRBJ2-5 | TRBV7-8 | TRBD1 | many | TGTGCCAGCAGCTTTACACCCCCGGGACAGGGAGGAAAGACCCAGTACTTC | CASSFTPPGQGGKTQYF
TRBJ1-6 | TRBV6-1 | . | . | TGTGCCAGCAGCCAAGATAGGGCAGTTAATTCACCCCTCCACTTT | CASSQDRAVNSPLHF
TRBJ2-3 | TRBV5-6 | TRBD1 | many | TGTGCCAGCAGCGCTGGACAGGGCCGATTCGCTAGCACAGATACGCAGTATTTT | CASSAGQGRFASTDTQYF
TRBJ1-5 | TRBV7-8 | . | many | TGTGCCAGCAGCTTAGGTGGGCGAGCAGGGAGCAATCAGCCCCAGCATTTT | CASSLGGRAGSNQPQHF
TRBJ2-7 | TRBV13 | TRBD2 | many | TGTGCCAGCAGCCGTGAGGGAGGGGTATACGAGCAGTACTTC | CASSREGGVYEQYF
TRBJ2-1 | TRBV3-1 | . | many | TGTGCCAGCAGCCAGGGGCTAGCAGAGTCGGATGAGCAGTTCTTC | CASSQGLAESDEQFF
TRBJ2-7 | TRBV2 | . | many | TGTGCCAGCAAAGGACAGTGGAGCTCCTACGAGCAGTACTTC | CASKGQWSSYEQYF
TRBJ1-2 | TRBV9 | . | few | TGTGCCAGCAGCCCGCAGGAAAGTTTATGGAACTATGGCTACACCTTC | CASSPQESLWNYGYTF
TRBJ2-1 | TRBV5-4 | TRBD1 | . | TGTGCCAGCAGCTTGCTGGACAGGGACGATGAGCAGTTCTTC | CASSLLDRDDEQFF
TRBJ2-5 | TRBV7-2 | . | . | TGTGCCAGCAGCTCGGGGCGGGGTAAACGAGAGACCCAGTACTTC | CASSSGRGKRETQYF
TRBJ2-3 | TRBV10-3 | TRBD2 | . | TGTGCCATCATGTACGGCGGGGGGGCTTATACGCAGTATTTT | CAIMYGGGAYTQYF
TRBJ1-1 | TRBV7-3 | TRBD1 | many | TGTGCCAGCAGCCCTACAGGGGGCCGGGCTGAAGCTTTCTTT | CASSPTGGRAEAFF
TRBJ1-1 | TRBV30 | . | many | TGTGCCTGGAGTGGCCAGCTTCTCGCTGAAGCTTTCTTT | CAWSGQLLAEAFF
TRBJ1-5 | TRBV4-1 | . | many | TGCGCCAGCAGCCCCTTAGGACGTCAGCCCCAGCATTTT | CASSPLGRQPQHF
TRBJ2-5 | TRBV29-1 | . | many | TGCAGCGTTCGACAGTACCAAGAGACCCAGTACTTC | CSVRQYQETQYF
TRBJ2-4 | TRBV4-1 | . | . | TGCGCCAGCAGCCAAGGCCACATCAGCGAAGACATTCAGTACTTC | CASSQGHISEDIQYF
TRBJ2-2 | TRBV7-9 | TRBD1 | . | TGTGCCAGCAGCCAAGATCGGGGGACAGGTCCCACCGGGGAGCTGTTTTTT | CASSQDRGTGPTGELFF
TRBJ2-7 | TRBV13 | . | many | TGTGCCAGCAGCTCGGGTGGGAAGGGGTCCTACGAGCAGTACTTC | CASSSGGKGSYEQYF
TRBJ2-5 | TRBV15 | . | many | TGTGCCACCAGCAGAGGTCCAGGGCAAGAGACCCAGTACTTC | CATSRGPGQETQYF
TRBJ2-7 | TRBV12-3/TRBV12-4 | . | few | TGTGCCAGGGGTATGGGGACCTTACCCTACGAGCAGTACTTC | CARGMGTLPYEQYF
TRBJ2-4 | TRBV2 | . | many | TGTGCCAGCAAAGAAGAAAACATTCAGTACTTC | CASKEENIQYF
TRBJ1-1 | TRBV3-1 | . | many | TGTGCCAGCAGCCAAGACCGGGCCCTCGGTGAAGCTTTCTTT | CASSQDRALGEAFF
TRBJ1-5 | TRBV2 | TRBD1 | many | TGTGCCAGCAGGAAGGGACAGCCCAATCAGCCCCAGCATTTT | CASRKGQPNQPQHF
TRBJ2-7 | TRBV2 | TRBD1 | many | TGTGCCAGCAGTGTGGACAGGGGGTACGAGCAGTACTTC | CASSVDRGYEQYF
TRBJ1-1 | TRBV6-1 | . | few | TGTGCCAGCACCCAAGTGCGACAGTACACTGAAGCTTTCTTT | CASTQVRQYTEAFF
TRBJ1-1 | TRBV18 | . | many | TGTGCCAGCTCACCTGCGACAGGGAACACTGAAGCTTTCTTT | CASSPATGNTEAFF
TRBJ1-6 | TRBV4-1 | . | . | TGCGCCAGCAGCCAAGCCGCGCCACAGGGTGAGGGTAATTCACCCCTCCACTTT | CASSQAAPQGEGNSPLHF
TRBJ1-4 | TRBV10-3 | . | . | TGTGCCATCAGGGGAAATGGAGAAAAACTGTTTTTT | CAIRGNGEKLFF
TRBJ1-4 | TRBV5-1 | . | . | TGCGCCAGCAGCTTGGGAGTGGTAGGGTCGGCTAATGAAAAACTGTTTTTT | CASSLGVVGSANEKLFF
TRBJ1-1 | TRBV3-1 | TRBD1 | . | TGTGCCAGCAGCCAAGTCGCGACAGGGGAGGGTGGTGAAGCTTTCTTT | CASSQVATGEGGEAFF
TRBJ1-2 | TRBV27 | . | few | TGTGCCAGCAGTTTTACAGGCTACTATGGCTACACCTTC | CASSFTGYYGYTF
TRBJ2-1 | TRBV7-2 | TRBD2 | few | TGTGCCAGCAGCTCCTCCCCGCTAGCGGGGGGGCCCTACAATGAGCAGTTCTTC | CASSSSPLAGGPYNEQFF
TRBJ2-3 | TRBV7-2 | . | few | TGTGCCAGCAGCTTTTATCTTCTGCGGGGTAGCACAGATACGCAGTATTTT | CASSFYLLRGSTDTQYF
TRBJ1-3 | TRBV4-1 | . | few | TGCGCCAGCAGCAGGACACAGGGCCACACCATATATTTT | CASSRTQGHTIYF
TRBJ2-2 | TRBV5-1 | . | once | TGCGCCAGCAGCTTTCCGGGATTGGACACCGGGGAGCTGTTTTTT | CASSFPGLDTGELFF
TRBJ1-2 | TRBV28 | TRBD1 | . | TGTGCCAGCAGTACCGCCGGGACAGGGGGCGATGGCTACACCTTC | CASSTAGTGGDGYTF
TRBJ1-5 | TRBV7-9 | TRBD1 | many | TGTGCCAGCAGCGTGAGCGGGACAGCTAATCAGCCCCAGCATTTT | CASSVSGTANQPQHF
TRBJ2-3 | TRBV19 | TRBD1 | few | TGTGCCAGTAGTACCCGGGACAGGGGCACAGATACGCAGTATTTT | CASSTRDRGTDTQYF
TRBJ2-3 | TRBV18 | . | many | TGTGCCAGCTCCCCGACAGCCACAGATACGCAGTATTTT | CASSPTATDTQYF
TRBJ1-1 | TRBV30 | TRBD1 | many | TGTGCCTGGACCCGCCGGGACAGGGTCACAGGTGAAGCTTTCTTT | CAWTRRDRVTGEAFF